This is a list of T cell receptor beta chains from one sample in a study of Graves' ophthalmopathy and Graves' hyperthyroidism. TCRdb reprocessed the multiplex PCR reads with MiXCR, giving one entry per CDR3 protein. This sample has hundreds of thousands of distinct CDR3 sequences, with about 47% found just once. Input material: peripheral blood. The receptors shown here come from an adult man with Graves' ophthalmopathy. Both conserved end residues are part of each CDR3. A D gene is named only where the DNA matches it firmly. The size field is filled for only some rows; it gives once, few, many or a size class.

V gene	J gene	D gene	clone size	CDR3 protein	CDR3 DNA
TRBV7-2	TRBJ1-1	NA	few	CASSLSDAVGGTEAFF	TGTGCCAGCAGCTTAAGTGACGCAGTAGGGGGAACTGAAGCTTTCTTT
TRBV9	TRBJ1-6	TRBD1	NA	CASSLGTGANSPLHF	TGTGCCAGCAGCTTAGGGACAGGGGCCAATTCACCCCTCCACTTT
TRBV29-1	TRBJ2-5	TRBD1	NA	CSAERTGVAETQYF	TGCAGCGCGGAACGGACAGGGGTTGCAGAGACCCAGTACTTC
TRBV24-1	TRBJ2-5	NA	few	CATRDPTGPQYF	TGTGCCACCAGGGACCCTACGGGCCCCCAGTACTTC
TRBV14	TRBJ2-1	NA	few	CASRRSGDEQFF	TGTGCCAGCAGGCGTTCAGGGGATGAGCAGTTCTTC
TRBV25-1	TRBJ2-5	NA	NA	CASFPGAGPRETQYF	TGTGCCAGCTTCCCGGGAGCAGGGCCCCGGGAGACCCAGTACTTC
TRBV11-2	TRBJ2-7	TRBD2	few	CASRVGEGSGYEQYF	TGTGCCAGCAGGGTTGGGGAGGGTTCAGGATACGAGCAGTACTTC
TRBV7-2	TRBJ2-5	NA	NA	CAGGDQETQYF	TGTGCCGGCGGGGACCAAGAGACCCAGTACTTC
TRBV29-1	TRBJ2-7	NA	NA	CSVEDQGLSYEQYF	TGCAGCGTTGAAGATCAGGGGCTCTCCTACGAGCAGTACTTC
TRBV20-1	TRBJ2-2	NA	few	CSAVDWTNTGELFF	TGCAGTGCTGTGGACTGGACGAACACCGGGGAGCTGTTTTTT
TRBV7-6	TRBJ1-4	TRBD1	NA	CASSYDPGQGLFNEKLFF	TGTGCCAGCAGCTATGACCCGGGACAGGGTTTGTTTAATGAAAAACTGTTTTTT
TRBV7-6	TRBJ1-2	NA	NA	CASSLTGRQISHYGYTF	TGTGCCAGCAGCTTAACGGGCCGACAGATCTCTCACTATGGCTACACCTTC
TRBV4-1	TRBJ1-1	NA	many	CASSQDRVRDPNTEAFF	TGCGCCAGCAGCCAAGATCGGGTCAGGGACCCGAACACTGAAGCTTTCTTT
TRBV7-3	TRBJ2-5	NA	NA	CASSQDPGPRETQYF	TGTGCCAGCAGCCAAGATCCCGGGCCCCGAGAGACCCAGTACTTC
TRBV19	TRBJ2-7	TRBD1	NA	CASSSGQGDEQYF	TGTGCCAGTAGCTCCGGACAGGGCGACGAGCAGTACTTC
TRBV20-1	TRBJ2-7	TRBD2	NA	CSASPGTKNEQYF	TGCAGTGCTAGTCCCGGGACTAAAAACGAGCAGTACTTC
TRBV5-8	TRBJ1-2	TRBD1	NA	CASSSGQGALTF	TGTGCCAGCAGCTCCGGTCAGGGGGCGCTTACCTTC
TRBV12-3/TRBV12-4	TRBJ1-5	TRBD1	NA	CASSLGGGEQPQHF	TGTGCCAGCAGTTTAGGAGGGGGCGAGCAGCCCCAGCATTTT
TRBV10-2	TRBJ2-7	NA	NA	CASSLAVVSGEQYF	TGCGCCAGCAGTTTGGCCGTAGTGTCTGGGGAGCAGTACTTC
TRBV7-9	TRBJ1-2	NA	NA	CASSHQGSQYYGYTF	TGTGCCAGCAGCCACCAGGGCTCCCAATACTATGGCTACACCTTC
TRBV19	TRBJ2-5	NA	few	CASSPSSAQETQYF	TGTGCCAGTAGTCCCTCGTCGGCACAAGAGACCCAGTACTTC
TRBV6-4	TRBJ1-2	NA	once	CASRDTGNGYTF	TGTGCCAGCAGGGACACAGGGAATGGCTACACCTTC
TRBV7-6	TRBJ2-7	TRBD2	NA	CASSLGGTSGSWYEQYF	TGTGCCAGCAGCTTAGGCGGGACTAGCGGGAGTTGGTACGAGCAGTACTTC
TRBV6-5	TRBJ2-2	NA	NA	CASSYLSRGTGELFF	TGTGCCAGCAGTTACTTAAGCAGGGGCACCGGGGAGCTGTTTTTT
TRBV2	TRBJ2-7	NA	NA	CASSETLYEQYF	TGTGCCAGCAGTGAGACACTCTACGAGCAGTACTTC
TRBV19	TRBJ2-7	NA	few	CASSAGQTYEQYF	TGTGCCAGTAGCGCGGGACAAACCTACGAGCAGTACTTC
TRBV6-5	TRBJ1-4	NA	few	CASSYSRGRLTNEKLFF	TGTGCCAGCAGTTACTCGCGGGGGCGCTTAACTAATGAAAAACTGTTTTTT
TRBV7-9	TRBJ1-2	NA	many	CASSPSRTFTNLTF	TGTGCCAGCAGCCCCTCCCGGACATTTACGAATCTCACCTTC
TRBV20-1	TRBJ2-5	TRBD2	few	CSARDPGGRETQYF	TGCAGTGCTAGAGACCCGGGGGGGAGAGAGACCCAGTACTTC
TRBV7-8	TRBJ1-2	NA	NA	CASSSGPGPSGYTF	TGTGCCAGCAGTTCAGGGCCAGGCCCCTCTGGCTACACCTTC
TRBV7-6	TRBJ1-5	NA	NA	CASSLAGVNQPQHF	TGTGCCAGCAGCTTAGCGGGGGTTAATCAGCCCCAGCATTTT
TRBV5-7	TRBJ2-6	NA	NA	CASSLEGRSGANVLTF	TGCGCCAGCAGCTTGGAGGGAAGATCTGGGGCCAACGTCCTGACTTTC
TRBV9	TRBJ2-7	TRBD1	NA	CASSPNLDRGDEQYF	TGTGCCAGCAGCCCTAACCTGGACAGGGGAGACGAGCAGTACTTC
TRBV7-2	TRBJ2-5	NA	NA	CASSLLIQETQYF	TGTGCCAGCAGCTTACTCATACAAGAGACCCAGTACTTC
TRBV20-1	TRBJ2-7	NA	NA	CSAQTGVGSEQYF	TGCAGTGCCCAGACGGGGGTGGGCTCCGAGCAGTACTTC
TRBV7-8	TRBJ2-5	TRBD1	few	CASSSTGGEETQYF	TGTGCCAGCAGCTCGACAGGGGGCGAAGAGACCCAGTACTTC
TRBV20-1	TRBJ2-7	TRBD1	NA	CSAPNTRGITYEQYF	TGCAGTGCTCCCAATACCAGGGGGATTACGTACGAGCAGTACTTC
TRBV14	TRBJ1-6	TRBD1	few	CASSHTGGSSPLHF	TGTGCCAGCAGCCACACAGGGGGCAGTTCACCCCTCCACTTT
TRBV28	TRBJ1-1	TRBD1	NA	CASSSTGVMNTEAFF	TGTGCCAGCAGTTCCACAGGGGTTATGAACACTGAAGCTTTCTTT
TRBV7-3	TRBJ2-2	NA	NA	CASSASTGELFF	TGTGCCAGCAGTGCGAGCACCGGGGAGCTGTTTTTT
TRBV9	TRBJ2-7	NA	NA	CASSVGVGTVYEQYF	TGTGCCAGCAGCGTAGGGGTAGGGACCGTCTACGAGCAGTACTTC
TRBV20-1	TRBJ2-7	TRBD2	few	CSAPKTSGGSYEQYF	TGCAGTGCTCCTAAGACTAGCGGGGGATCCTACGAGCAGTACTTC
TRBV20-1	TRBJ1-3	NA	NA	CSAASGAPGNTIYF	TGCAGTGCCGCCTCAGGGGCCCCTGGAAACACCATATATTTT
TRBV10-3	TRBJ2-5	TRBD2	NA	CAISESAGREETQYF	TGTGCCATCAGTGAGTCGGCGGGGAGGGAAGAGACCCAGTACTTC
TRBV12-3/TRBV12-4	TRBJ1-1	TRBD1	few	CASSLSGGRFAEAFF	TGTGCCAGCAGTTTATCAGGGGGACGTTTCGCTGAAGCTTTCTTT
TRBV29-1	TRBJ1-2	NA	NA	CSSAGTKVGYTF	TGCAGCTCCGCCGGGACAAAAGTAGGCTACACCTTC
TRBV2	TRBJ1-5	NA	few	CASSDTDGGPQHF	TGTGCCAGCAGTGACACCGACGGGGGGCCCCAGCATTTT
TRBV29-1	TRBJ2-7	TRBD2	NA	CSVGAGGGRNEQYF	TGCAGCGTTGGAGCCGGGGGGGGTAGAAACGAGCAGTACTTC
TRBV7-3	TRBJ1-4	NA	once	CASSSPGREKLFF	TGTGCCAGCAGTTCCCCGGGACGTGAAAAACTGTTTTTT
TRBV19	TRBJ1-1	TRBD1	NA	CASSRRGRGTEAFF	TGTGCCAGTAGTCGCAGGGGGCGGGGCACTGAAGCTTTCTTT
TRBV27	TRBJ2-5	NA	NA	CASSLVPDSRETQYF	TGTGCCAGCAGTTTAGTCCCCGACAGTCGAGAGACCCAGTACTTC
TRBV20-1	TRBJ1-1	NA	few	CSARRGAGTEAFF	TGCAGTGCTAGAAGGGGGGCGGGGACTGAAGCTTTCTTT
TRBV10-3	TRBJ1-6	NA	NA	CASRSTLGSSPLHF	TGTGCCAGCAGGTCGACACTTGGGAGTTCACCCCTCCACTTT
TRBV5-1	TRBJ2-2	NA	few	CASSSPGQEERELFF	TGCGCCAGCAGCTCCCCGGGACAAGAAGAGAGGGAGCTGTTTTTT
TRBV2	TRBJ2-2	NA	NA	CASLRGGRTGELFF	TGTGCCAGTCTTAGGGGGGGGAGAACCGGGGAGCTGTTTTTT